The T cell receptor beta chain described here comes from a study of spatial heterogeneity in lung cancer. About the research overall: A unique TCR and UMI combination showed up more than ten times in raw reads, on average. Findings and limits, study-wide: Tumor TCRs that were ubiquitous and expanded showed up in blood more at resection than follow-up.

V lost 5 bases, J lost 3 bases, and 7 bases stayed unmatched. CDR1 is SGHRS, CDR2 YFSETQ, per germline. The CDR3 is 15 residues long. Stated time point: sample taken at primary tumor resection. The authors sequenced whole RNA from tumor, nontumor lung or frozen PBMC without sorting. This clonotype came up a few times. Its antigen is not identified. TCRdb analysed the 5' RACE reads with MiXCR anew, one entry per CDR3 protein. The profile shows 45,000 or so distinct CDR3 sequences, 12% of them singletons. The V call is TRBV5-1, the J call TRBJ2-2, with 7 nucleotides matching TRBD2. This clonotype was obtained from a female donor with early-stage non-small cell lung cancer. This material consisted of PBMCs, taken at surgery. This CDR3 is CASRTGLGHTGELFF. CDR3 DNA: TGCGCCAGCAGAACAGGACTAGGCCACACCGGGGAGCTGTTTTTT.